The 25 T cell receptor beta chains below were found in one sample sequenced in a study of Graves' ophthalmopathy and Graves' hyperthyroidism (dated by TCRdb to the late 2010s). Sequencing was carried out with an Illumina HiSeq 2000. TCR beta CDR3 regions were amplified from RNA transcripts for repertoire sequencing. The first round was an RT-PCR using HTBI primers with the Qiagen OneStep RT-PCR kit, and this first round was followed by a second-round multiplex PCR, then size selection and purification. Through fastp at Q25 and MiXCR, TCRdb rebuilt clones from the public reads, retaining in-frame beta chains. Rows with one shared CDR3 protein collapse into an entry with the most common genes and DNA. The sample data list approximately 1.2 million distinct CDR3 sequences, and 35% to 45% of these were observed just once. The top ten constitute approximately 10% of the sample. Sample: peripheral blood or thyroid tissue (not recorded which). The receptors here all came from an adult man with Graves' hyperthyroidism.

V gene TRBV6-6 combines with J gene TRBJ2-6; a possible D gene is TRBD2 (5 bases). CDR3 length: 20 residues. V dropped 0 bases and J dropped 0 bases, with 18 bases sitting between them. Germline loops: CDR1 MNHNY, CDR2 SVGAGI (reference sequence). The CDR3 sequence: CASSYSLLRDRGSGANVLTF. CDR3 DNA sequence: TGTGCCAGCAGTTACTCCCTTTTGAGGGATCGTGGCTCTGGGGCCAACGTCCTGACTTTC.

This clonotype was counted many times. The chain links TRBV19 to TRBJ2-2, with D unresolved. The ends were cut back, 3 bases at V and 5 bases at J, with 16 bases in the middle. The CDR3 contains 16 residues. Per germline, CDR1 LNHDA and CDR2 SQIVND (reference sequence). The DNA of the CDR3 is TGTGCCAGTAGTATTTTGGATTCCTTTAAGACCGGGGAGCTGTTTTTT. Translating gives CASSILDSFKTGELFF.

This clonotype was observed at least ten times. The V gene is TRBV2, the J gene TRBJ2-7, with 13 positions matching TRBD2. The CDR3 length is 14 residues. CDR1 is SNHLY and CDR2 is FYNNEI in the germline V gene. The ends lost 7 bases at V and 7 bases at J; junction bases unmatched: 7. The CDR3: CASTGLAGVSEQYF. The CDR3 DNA sequence: TGTGCCAGCACCGGACTAGCGGGAGTATCTGAGCAGTACTTC.

This clonotype was counted a few times. CDR3 DNA: TGTGCCAGCAGTTTACGGGCGAGGGGGCGAAGCAATCAGCCCCAGCATTTT. This translates into CASSLRARGRSNQPQHF. The V gene is TRBV12-3 or TRBV12-4, the J gene TRBJ1-5, with 7 bases fitting TRBD1. Trimming cost V 2 bases and J 1 base; bases outside gene matches: 8. This CDR3 contains 17 residues.

The chain combines TRBV7-9 with TRBJ1-2; D unclear. Germline V gene sequence: CDR1 SEHNR, CDR2 FQNEAQ (reference sequence). The CDR3 sequence is 17 residues long. V dropped 6 bases and J dropped 0 bases, with 20 bases sitting between them. This CDR3 reads CASRLPGRRTANYGYTF. The CDR3 region has the DNA TGTGCCAGCAGACTGCCGGGCCGCCGAACAGCTAACTATGGCTACACCTTC.

CDR3 sequence (DNA): TGCAGTGCTGGGACTCAGAAATCTAGCACAGATACGCAGTATTTT. Amino acid sequence: CSAGTQKSSTDTQYF. The chain carries TRBV20-1 and TRBJ2-3; possible D gene TRBD2, 6 bases. Trimming shortened V by 5 bases and J by 0 bases, and 15 bases separated the two germline ends. The CDR3 spans 15 residues. Germline CDR1 and CDR2: DFQATT and SNEGSKA (reference sequence).

This clonotype was recorded at least ten times. The chain combines TRBV5-1 with TRBJ1-1; D gene unclear. The CDR3 totals 14 residues. V gave up 2 bases and J gave up 1 base, with 9 bases separating them. Germline-derived CDR1 and CDR2 are SGHRS and YFSETQ. CDR3 DNA sequence: TGCGCCAGCAGCTTTAGGGTGAGGAACACTGAAGCTTTCTTT. Its translation: CASSFRVRNTEAFF.

This clonotype was counted many times. The chain recombines TRBV12-3 or TRBV12-4 with TRBJ2-5, with D possibly being TRBD1 or TRBD2 (5 bases each). Trimming left V 6 bases short and J 3 bases short, with 14 bases between. This CDR3 region has 14 residues. CDR3 in amino acids: CASSRRGQKETQYF. CDR3 nucleotide sequence: TGTGCCAGCAGCCGCCGGGGCCAAAAAGAGACCCAGTACTTC.

In its sample, this clonotype was seen many times. The V and J genes are TRBV6-1 and TRBJ1-6, with D perhaps TRBD1 (5 bases). The CDR3 extends over 16 amino acids. Per germline, CDR1 MNHNS and CDR2 SASEGT. V was pared by 2 bases and J by 7 bases, with 15 bases between. The CDR3, as DNA: TGTGCCAGCAGTGAACTCGCCGCAGGGATGAATTCACCCCTCCACTTT. It yields the protein CASSELAAGMNSPLHF.

Ten or more counts support this clonotype. The chain has TRBV7-8 and TRBJ2-7; D is ambiguous. V was trimmed by 0 bases and J by 5 bases, leaving 5 bases between them. Germline V gene data show CDR1 as SGHVS and CDR2 as FQNEAQ. This CDR3 is 12 amino acids long. The CDR3 nucleotides are TGTGCCAGCAGCTTAGCGAGGAACGAGCAGTACTTC. As protein: CASSLARNEQYF.

To note about this clonotype: A much larger clonotype is one base distant, so this may be a read error. This chain joins TRBV2 and TRBJ2-7; D gene unclear. Germline lookup yields CDR1 SNHLY and CDR2 FYNNEI. The CDR3 has 12 residues. The CDR3 here is CASSRRAYEQHF. CDR3 DNA: TGTGCCAGCAGTCGTAGGGCCTACGAGCAGCACTTC. Using reference TRBV2 and TRBJ2-7 for the parts outside the CDR3, the full variable domain is EPEVTQTPSHQVTQMGQEVILRCVPISNHLYFYWYRQILGQKVEFLVSFYNNEISEKSEIFDDQFSVERPDGSNFTLKIRSTKLEDSAMYFCASSRRAYEQHFGPGTRLTVT.

On this clonotype: A much larger clonotype is one base distant, so this may be a read error. The V gene is TRBV10-3, the J gene TRBJ2-7; perhaps D is TRBD1 or TRBD2 (5 bases each). CDR1 and CDR2 (germline): ENHRY, SYGVKD. Trimming left V 7 bases short and J 0 bases short, with 13 bases between. The CDR3 totals 14 residues. The CDR3 protein is CAINRDARSYEQYF. The CDR3 DNA is TGTGCCATCAACCGGGACGCCCGCTCCTACGAGCAGTACTTC.

The chain has TRBV9 and TRBJ2-7; D uncertain. The CDR3 is 15 amino acids. Germline CDR1 SGDLS, CDR2 YYNGEE. The germline V and J ends were trimmed by 0 bases and 7 bases, with 17 bases remaining between them. In DNA form, the CDR3 reads TGTGCCAGCAGCGTAGCATGGAGAGGTACCGAGGAGCAGTACTTC. Its protein is CASSVAWRGTEEQYF.

The V and J genes are TRBV20-1 and TRBJ2-5; D is uncertain. TRBJ2-7 explains the end of the DNA better; the J call may be wrong. CDR1 and CDR2 from the germline V gene are DFQATT and SNEGSKA (reference sequence). This CDR3 contains 14 residues. CDR3 DNA sequence: TGCAGTGCCTTGGTTGTTGGGGTTCGCTACGAGCAGTACTTC. Translation: CSALVVGVRYEQYF.

The V gene is TRBV7-9, the J gene TRBJ2-7; D is undetermined. Germline loops: CDR1 SEHNR, CDR2 FQNEAQ (reference sequence). This CDR3 region has 12 residues. V was shortened by 4 bases and J by 4 bases, with 8 bases between the two germline ends. Written as DNA, the CDR3 is TGTGCCAGCAGCTCGAACGGGTACGAGCAGTACTTC. Translating gives CASSSNGYEQYF.

This clonotype was recorded many times. The chain has TRBV20-1 and TRBJ1-5; D is possibly TRBD1 (5 bases). The CDR3 spans 13 residues. The V gene lost 6 bases and the J gene lost 1 base, with 10 bases spanning the gap. The germline gives CDR1 DFQATT, CDR2 SNEGSKA (reference sequence). As DNA, the CDR3 is TGCAGTGCAAGACAGAAGAGCAATCAGCCCCAGCATTTT. Protein product: CSARQKSNQPQHF.

Of note for this clonotype: Just one base apart from a much larger clone, this may be a read error. V is TRBV7-9 and J is TRBJ2-1; 10 nucleotides align to TRBD2. The CDR3 spans 17 residues. Germline lookup yields CDR1 SEHNR and CDR2 FQNEAQ (reference sequence). The CDR3 sequence: CASSLGTSETTLRGRYF. DNA for the CDR3: TGTGCCAGCAGCTTGGGGACTAGCGAGACAACCCTACGAGGGCGGTACTTC.

This clonotype was counted ten times or more. This sequence joins TRBV5-6 and TRBJ2-7; D is unresolved. This CDR3 comprises 11 residues. In germline, CDR1 is SGHDT, CDR2 YYEEEE. V was pared by 1 base and J by 7 bases, with 6 bases between. CDR3 protein: CASSLNREQYF. Here the CDR3 DNA reads TGTGCCAGCAGCTTGAATAGGGAGCAGTACTTC.

The chain combines TRBV29-1 with TRBJ2-5; D possibly corresponds to TRBD2 (6 bases). Trimming cost V 4 bases and J 2 bases, with 8 bases left between them. This CDR3 has 12 residues. Germline-derived CDR1 and CDR2 are SQVTM and ANQGSEA. The CDR3 is CSVAGTQETQYF. CDR3 bases: TGCAGCGTTGCCGGGACTCAAGAGACCCAGTACTTC.

This clonotype was counted many times. The chain uses TRBV6-1 and TRBJ1-5; D is unclear. The V end was cut by 6 bases, the J end by 5 bases, with 11 bases between. Germline CDR1 reads MNHNS; CDR2 reads SASEGT. This CDR3 is 13 amino acids long. The CDR3 sequence is CASRNSEDQPQHF. CDR3 in DNA: TGTGCCAGCAGGAACTCGGAGGATCAGCCCCAGCATTTT.

V gene TRBV5-6 combines with J gene TRBJ1-1; 9 nucleotides match TRBD1. The CDR3 has 15 amino acids. Germline lookup yields CDR1 SGHDT and CDR2 YYEEEE. Trimming cost V 6 bases and J 6 bases; bases outside gene matches: 12. The CDR3, as DNA: TGTGCCAGCAATCCGGGACAGGGATATGAGGCTGAAGCTTTCTTT. As protein: CASNPGQGYEAEAFF. Full variable domain (rest looked up from reference TRBV5-6 and TRBJ1-1): DAGVTQSPTHLIKTRGQQVTLRCSPKSGHDTVSWYQQALGQGPQFIFQYYEEEERQRGNFPDRFSGHQFPNYSSELNVNALLLGDSALYLCASNPGQGYEAEAFFGQGTRLTVV.

This clonotype has a handful of counts. The J gene is TRBJ1-3, the V gene TRBV6-1; D not resolved. Germline V gene sequence: CDR1 MNHNS, CDR2 SASEGT. CDR3 length equals 15 residues. Trimming cost V 6 bases and J 4 bases, with 16 bases left between them. CDR3 region: CASSYGAAMGNTIYF. Written as DNA, the CDR3 is TGTGCCAGCAGCTACGGTGCAGCGATGGGAAACACCATATATTTT.

This clonotype was found once. CDR3 nucleotide sequence: TGCAGCCCCCGACAGACCATGAACACTGAAGCTTTCTTT. Encoded protein: CSPRQTMNTEAFF. This chain connects TRBV29-1 to TRBJ1-1; D possibly corresponds to TRBD1 (5 bases). This CDR3 has 13 amino acids. Germline V CDR1 and CDR2: SQVTM, ANQGSEA. The V end lost 8 bases, the J end lost 0 bases, and 13 bases lay between the germline ends.

In its sample, this clonotype was seen once. A read error is possible here, since a much larger clone lies one base away. The chain is built from TRBV5-1 and TRBJ1-5; perhaps TRBD1 as D (6 bases). Germline V gene sequence: CDR1 SGHRS, CDR2 YFSETQ. There are 13 residues in the CDR3. CDR3: CVSSPTGPGPQHF. CDR3 nucleotide sequence: TGCGTCAGCAGCCCGACAGGACCAGGGCCCCAGCATTTT.

This clonotype was counted many times. J is TRBJ2-6 and V is TRBV6-6, with unresolved D. V lost 8 bases to trimming and J lost 0 bases, with 8 bases between them. The germline V gene has CDR1 MNHNY and CDR2 SVGAGI (reference sequence). The CDR3 runs to 14 residues. The CDR3 sequence: CASQTVSGANVLTF. Written as DNA, the CDR3 is TGTGCCAGCCAAACCGTCTCTGGGGCCAACGTCCTGACTTTC.